Sequencing of this T cell receptor beta chain was carried out in a study of T cells after posttransplantation cyclophosphamide (dated by TCRdb to 2016 to 2017). Context from the whole study: Using TRB sequencing, the study followed how the T cell repertoire rebuilt after myeloablative bone marrow transplantation with posttransplantation cyclophosphamide given as GVHD prophylaxis. Samples from about 32 PTCy-treated patients and roughly 17 related bone marrow donors of those patients were subjected to antigen receptor sequencing. Blood from all 35 or so PTCy patients with 1-year posttransplant specimens was subjected to TRB sequencing. TRB sequencing was also done on up to 3 additional blood samples from 2 to 5.2 years after transplant in 3 patients, and on pretransplant blood from several patients. Because TRA and TRB clonality were tightly correlated in roughly 10 samples, subsequent TCR analyses were focused on TRB only. Public TRB sequences were queried against a database of over 3,000 sequences associated with responses to pathogens, tumor antigens, self-antigens and alloantigens.

The CDR3, from cysteine to phenylalanine, totals 17 residues. The DNA shown is the 51-base CDR3, in frame from base 1. V loses 3 bases of germline sequence and J loses 3 bases, and the interval between the two ends is 20 bases. The CDR1 and CDR2 encoded by the germline V gene (reference sequence) are MNHEY and SMNVEV. Peripheral blood samples were provided by related bone marrow donors on the day of marrow donation. Peripheral blood and bone marrow mononuclear cells were isolated by Ficoll-Hypaque density centrifugation and cryopreserved. TRB sequencing was run on genomic DNA with either the immunoSEQ assay at survey resolution or the hsTCRB kit. The study's processing was this. Initial read processing used immunoSEQ software, and repertoire analyses used the LymphoSeq R package. Clonality was calculated as 1 minus normalized Shannon entropy, and the Gini coefficient was also calculated for each TRB dataset. Phenotypes of unsorted samples were inferred by mapping TRB sequences from sorted subsets of the recipient or donor onto unsorted samples of the same recipient. Drawn from immuneACCESS, this table holds only the in-frame rearrangements with V and J called that TCRdb kept. Clones are partly lost; checked studies trace under half to an unresolved V gene and leave the rest unexplained. The V and J calls and clone size were taken over from that table, and D and trimming were inferred from the DNA. This sample is represented by around 26,000 clones, with no singletons among them. About 4.5% of the sample is held by the ten biggest clonotypes.

Many counts were recorded for this clone. Its antigen has not been determined. Base qualities are not at hand, and no much larger clone is one base apart. The paper's findings and limits, for the study overall: Across around 48 patients, recipient CMV seropositivity and CMV reactivation were highly associated with TRB clonality; PTCy diversity was similar to CNI/methotrexate controls. The TRB repertoires of T cells infiltrating skin or GI tract showed only limited overlap with the TRB repertoires of T cells in blood. Donor-recipient similarity was low at 1-2 months but increased during the first year, and donor CD8+ memory clones often dominated later blood repertoires.

The chain couples TRBV27 to TRBJ2-5; the D gene is perhaps TRBD2, on 6 matching bases. The receptor was isolated from a woman between 45 and 60 years old in good health, CMV-negative, and a related stem cell transplant donor. The sequencing input was PBMCs. The DNA reads as follows: TGTGCCAGCAGTTTCGGTCAGCACCCGGGGGTAAAAGAGACCCAGTACTTC. Protein translation: CASSFGQHPGVKETQYF.